The clone carrying this TCR beta chain was counted a single time. The repertoire was sequenced with immunoSEQ multiplex PCR; TCRdb's copy has only in-frame clones and lacks some. The table records around 95,000 clones, 90% of them present only once. The sample comes from a study of OX40 agonist ivuxolimab in advanced cancers. Germline CDR1 SQVTM, CDR2 ANQGSEA. The CDR3 contains 13 residues. The ends lost 6 bases at V and 7 bases at J; junction bases unmatched: 11. The gene calls are TRBV29-1 and TRBJ2-7; 8 bases fit TRBD1. Sequencing was performed on CD4+ or CD8+ T cells sorted from blood, taken in a trial of the OX40 agonist ivuxolimab. This sequence was found in an adult with an advanced solid tumor such as melanoma, head and neck, liver or kidney cancer. The CDR3 nucleotides read TGCAGCGTCCGCAGGGGGCAATTGCATGAGCAGTACTTC. Its protein is CSVRRGQLHEQYF.